Presented here are 3 T cell receptor beta chains from one specimen sequenced in a study of cytomegalovirus exposure and HLA in healthy donors. With 60 Vbeta and 13 Jbeta primers, the PCR was carried out. Data came from immunoSEQ multiplex PCR; TCRdb stores just in-frame clones and leaves some out. The sample's table shows about 130,000 clones. The sequencing input was PBMCs. The receptors derive from a woman aged 40 to 50 in good health and CMV-seropositive.

This chain uses TRBV5-4 with TRBJ1-5, with a tentative D call TRBD1 (6 bases). Germline V gives CDR1 SGHNT, CDR2 YYREEE (reference sequence). Between the trimmed V and J ends, which lost 0 bases and 2 bases, there was a span of 6 bases. The CDR3 is 14 amino acids. This CDR3 reads CASSLDRGNQPQHF. The CDR3, as DNA: TGTGCCAGCAGCTTGGACAGGGGCAATCAGCCCCAGCATTTT.

The chain recombines TRBV5-4 with TRBJ2-1; D is uncertain. The CDR3 consists of 15 residues. Germline V gene sequence: CDR1 SGHNT, CDR2 YYREEE (reference sequence). With 0 bases removed from V and 10 bases from J, the gap between germline ends came to 17 bases. In DNA form, the CDR3 reads TGTGCCAGCAGCTTGGATCTAGTCACCCCCGGGGAGCAGTTCTTC. Translated: CASSLDLVTPGEQFF.

This sequence joins TRBV7-2 and TRBJ1-1; possible D gene TRBD1, 5 bases. V gave up 1 base and J gave up 5 bases, with 8 bases separating them. The germline gives CDR1 SGHTA, CDR2 FQGNSA. The CDR3 runs to 13 residues. The CDR3 sequence is CASSLGQGTEAFF. CDR3 coding DNA: TGTGCCAGCAGCTTAGGGCAGGGTACTGAAGCTTTCTTT. Complete variable domain (other parts from reference TRBV7-2 and TRBJ1-1): GAGVSQSPSNKVTEKGKDVELRCDPISGHTALYWYRQSLGQGLEFLIYFQGNSAPDKSGLPSDRFSAERTGGSVSTLTIQRTQQEDSAVYLCASSLGQGTEAFFGQGTRLTVV.